This T cell receptor beta chain was recorded in a study of post-analysis software for immune sequencing data (dated by TCRdb to about 2015). For the study in its entirety: Relapsing-remitting, secondary progressive and progressive-relapsing multiple sclerosis were recorded as disease courses, and subtype annotation was lacking for some patients. The patient repertoires were compared against 11 previously published healthy control repertoires obtained from donors aged about 6 to 28 years. A subset of samples was prepared in parallel using single-end sample barcoding, then pooled and co-amplified after Illumina adapter ligation.

The method behind the library was PCR. The instrument was an Illumina HiSeq 2500. To reduce PCR and sequencing biases, unique molecular identifiers were incorporated into the TCR beta cDNA libraries. Every 1 to 10 million input T cells yielded approximately 500,000 cDNA molecules, meaning each molecule approximated one T cell. The patient libraries were prepared and sequenced with the same protocol used for the earlier healthy control dataset. Samples belonging to the same batch were prepared together, multiplexed and sequenced on a shared HiSeq lane. The original pipeline was this. MIGEC handled the raw barcoded reads, throwing out single-read molecular identifier groups before consensus assembly and CDR3 extraction. Clonotype tables were post-analysed with VDJtools, normalizing diversity by down-sampling all datasets to the smallest sample size. Repertoire overlap clustering matched CDR3 amino acid but not nucleotide sequences to correct batch-related cross-sample contamination. TCRdb handled the public reads itself, with Q25 trimming in fastp and clone calling in MiXCR, and kept productive beta chains. All rows with the same CDR3 protein become a single entry with the most common DNA and genes. None of the V and J calls come from the authors' own analysis; TCRdb made them. This sample gives about 770,000 distinct CDR3 sequences in total; roughly 46% of them show up just once. Clones ranked in the top ten supply 4.9% of the sample.

Trimming removed 3 bases from V and 8 bases from J, leaving 22 bases between the germline ends. Including the terminal cysteine and phenylalanine, the CDR3 comprises 17 residues. Of all the DNA, just the CDR3 is kept, 51 bases in frame from base 1. The germline V gene provides CDR1 KGHDR and CDR2 SFDVKD. To demonstrate the VDJtools post-analysis software, TCR beta repertoires were profiled from the peripheral blood of some 12 young patients with multiple sclerosis. Multiple sclerosis patients were children and adolescents aged roughly 6 to 17 years. Results the study describes overall, beyond this receptor: Normalized Chao1 diversity was significantly lower in multiple sclerosis patients than controls, suggesting substantial peripheral T-cell clonal expansion. The multiple sclerosis patient group was slightly younger than the control group. Patients showed significantly higher frequencies than controls for a handful of TRBV segments, among them TRBV5-6, TRBV5-1 and TRBV20-1. Strong co-clustering of samples prepared in the same batch was shown by direct clustering with F measure, prompting a batch-effect correction.

Points on this clonotype: The antigen this receptor binds is unknown. The input lacks base qualities; no much larger clone sits a single base away.

Recombination linked TRBV24-1 to TRBJ2-1; D gene: possibly TRBD2, on 6 matching bases. This TCR was sampled from a girl between 5 and 17 years old with multiple sclerosis. The sequencing sample was made of blood. CDR3 reads: CATSDTTSGGLIDEQFF. The DNA is TGTGCCACCAGTGATACAACCTCCGGGGGATTGATTGATGAGCAGTTCTTC.